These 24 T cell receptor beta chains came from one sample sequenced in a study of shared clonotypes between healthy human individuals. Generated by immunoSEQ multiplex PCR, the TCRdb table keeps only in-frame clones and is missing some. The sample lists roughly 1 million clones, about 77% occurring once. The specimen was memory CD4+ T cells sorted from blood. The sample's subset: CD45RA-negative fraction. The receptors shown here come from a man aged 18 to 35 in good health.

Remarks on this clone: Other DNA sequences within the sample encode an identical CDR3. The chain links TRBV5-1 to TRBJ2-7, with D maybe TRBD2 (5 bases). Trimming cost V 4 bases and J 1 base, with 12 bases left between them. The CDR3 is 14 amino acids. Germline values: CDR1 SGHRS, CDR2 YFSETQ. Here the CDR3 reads CASSLRTDSYEQYF. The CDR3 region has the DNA TGCGCCAGCAGCCTCAGGACTGATTCCTACGAGCAGTACTTC.

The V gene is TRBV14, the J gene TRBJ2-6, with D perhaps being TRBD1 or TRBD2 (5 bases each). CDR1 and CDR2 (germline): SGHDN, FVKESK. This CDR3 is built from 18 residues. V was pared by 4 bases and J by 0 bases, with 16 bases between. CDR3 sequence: CASSRHVPGASGANVLTF. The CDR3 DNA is TGTGCCAGCAGCCGACACGTACCCGGGGCCTCTGGGGCCAACGTCCTGACTTTC. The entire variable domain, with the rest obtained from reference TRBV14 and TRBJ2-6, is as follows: EAGVTQFPSHSVIEKGQTVTLRCDPISGHDNLYWYRRVMGKEIKFLLHFVKESKQDESGMPNNRFLAERTGGTYSTLKVQPAELEDSGVYFCASSRHVPGASGANVLTFGAGSRLTVL.

CDR3 DNA sequence: TGTGCCGGGACAGGGCTCTCCGGTACGCAGTATTTT. Amino acid sequence: CAGTGLSGTQYF. V gene TRBV7-2 combines with J gene TRBJ2-3; 9 nucleotides agree with TRBD1. Trimming took 11 bases from V and 8 from J; bases not matched to a gene: 8. Germline-derived CDR1 and CDR2 are SGHTA and FQGNSA. This CDR3 contains 12 residues.

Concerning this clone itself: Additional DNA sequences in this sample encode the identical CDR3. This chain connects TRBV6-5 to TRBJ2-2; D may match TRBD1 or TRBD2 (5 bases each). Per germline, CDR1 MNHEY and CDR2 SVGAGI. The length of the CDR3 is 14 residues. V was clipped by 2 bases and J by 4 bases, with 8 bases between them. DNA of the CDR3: TGTGCCAGCAGTTACCGTGGGGGCACCGGGGAGCTGTTTTTT. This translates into CASSYRGGTGELFF.

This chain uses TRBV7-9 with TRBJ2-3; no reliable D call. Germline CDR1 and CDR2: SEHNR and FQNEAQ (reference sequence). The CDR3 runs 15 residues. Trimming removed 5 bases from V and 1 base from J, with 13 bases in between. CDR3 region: CASSLGRLGTDTQYF. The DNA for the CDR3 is TGTGCCAGCAGCCTGGGAAGGTTAGGCACAGATACGCAGTATTTT.

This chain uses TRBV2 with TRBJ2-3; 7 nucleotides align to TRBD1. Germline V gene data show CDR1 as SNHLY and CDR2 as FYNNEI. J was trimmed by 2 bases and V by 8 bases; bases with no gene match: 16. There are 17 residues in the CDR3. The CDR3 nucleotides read TGTGCCAGCCAGCGAAGACAGGGTTCGACCACCACAGATACGCAGTATTTT. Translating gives CASQRRQGSTTTDTQYF. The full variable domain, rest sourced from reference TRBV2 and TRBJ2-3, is EPEVTQTPSHQVTQMGQEVILRCVPISNHLYFYWYRQILGQKVEFLVSFYNNEISEKSEIFDDQFSVERPDGSNFTLKIRSTKLEDSAMYFCASQRRQGSTTTDTQYFGPGTRLTVL.

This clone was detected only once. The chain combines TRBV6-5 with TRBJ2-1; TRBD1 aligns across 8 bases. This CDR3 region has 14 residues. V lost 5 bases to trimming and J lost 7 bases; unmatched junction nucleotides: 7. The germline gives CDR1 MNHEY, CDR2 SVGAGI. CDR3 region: CASSHGQGGNEQFF. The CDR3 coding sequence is TGTGCCAGCAGTCACGGACAGGGTGGAAATGAGCAGTTCTTC.

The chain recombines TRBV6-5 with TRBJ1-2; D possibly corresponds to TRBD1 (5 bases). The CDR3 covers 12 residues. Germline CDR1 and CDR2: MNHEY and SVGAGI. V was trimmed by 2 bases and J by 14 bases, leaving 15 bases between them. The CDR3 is CASSYLQGGATF. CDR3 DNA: TGTGCCAGCAGTTACCTCCAGGGCGGCGCGACCTTC.

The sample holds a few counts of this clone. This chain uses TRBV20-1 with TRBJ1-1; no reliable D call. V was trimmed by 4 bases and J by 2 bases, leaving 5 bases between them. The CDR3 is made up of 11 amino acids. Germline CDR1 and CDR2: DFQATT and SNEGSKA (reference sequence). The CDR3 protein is CSAKANTEAFF. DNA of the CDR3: TGCAGTGCTAAGGCAAACACTGAAGCTTTCTTT.

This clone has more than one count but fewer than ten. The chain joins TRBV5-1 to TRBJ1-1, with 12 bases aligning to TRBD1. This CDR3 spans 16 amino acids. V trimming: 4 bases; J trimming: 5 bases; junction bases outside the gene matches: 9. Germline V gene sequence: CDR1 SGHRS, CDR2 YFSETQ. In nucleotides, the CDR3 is TGCGCCAGCAGCATAGGGACAGGGGGCGCGGGTACTGAAGCTTTCTTT. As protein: CASSIGTGGAGTEAFF.

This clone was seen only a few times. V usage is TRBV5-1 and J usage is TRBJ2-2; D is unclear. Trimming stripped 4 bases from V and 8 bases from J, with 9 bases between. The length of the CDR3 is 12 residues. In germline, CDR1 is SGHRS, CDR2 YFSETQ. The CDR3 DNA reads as TGCGCCAGCAGCCCCCTGAAGGGGGAGCTGTTTTTT. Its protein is CASSPLKGELFF. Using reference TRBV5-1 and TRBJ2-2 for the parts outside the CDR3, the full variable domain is KAGVTQTPRYLIKTRGQQVTLSCSPISGHRSVSWYQQTPGQGLQFLFEYFSETQRNKGNFPGRFSGRQFSNSRSEMNVSTLELGDSALYLCASSPLKGELFFGEGSRLTVL.

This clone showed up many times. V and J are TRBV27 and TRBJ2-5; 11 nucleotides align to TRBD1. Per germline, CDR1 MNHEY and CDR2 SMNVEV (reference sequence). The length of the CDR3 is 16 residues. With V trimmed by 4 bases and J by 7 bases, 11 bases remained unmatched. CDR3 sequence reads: CASSSSGTGGVGTQYF. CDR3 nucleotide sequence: TGTGCCAGCAGTTCGTCCGGGACAGGGGGAGTCGGGACCCAGTACTTC.

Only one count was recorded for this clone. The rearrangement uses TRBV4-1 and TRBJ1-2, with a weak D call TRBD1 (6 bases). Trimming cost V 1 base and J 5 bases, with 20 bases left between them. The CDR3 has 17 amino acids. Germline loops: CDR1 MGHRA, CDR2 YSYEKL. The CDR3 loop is CASSQAGQSFVGYGYTF. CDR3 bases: TGCGCCAGCAGCCAAGCCGGACAGTCCTTCGTGGGTTATGGCTACACCTTC.

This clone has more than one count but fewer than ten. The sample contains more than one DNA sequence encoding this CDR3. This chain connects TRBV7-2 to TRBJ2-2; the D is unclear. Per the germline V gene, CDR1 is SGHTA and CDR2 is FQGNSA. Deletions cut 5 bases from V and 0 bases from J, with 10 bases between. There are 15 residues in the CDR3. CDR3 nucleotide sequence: TGTGCCAGCAGCCCTCAGGCAGCGAACACCGGGGAGCTGTTTTTT. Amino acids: CASSPQAANTGELFF.

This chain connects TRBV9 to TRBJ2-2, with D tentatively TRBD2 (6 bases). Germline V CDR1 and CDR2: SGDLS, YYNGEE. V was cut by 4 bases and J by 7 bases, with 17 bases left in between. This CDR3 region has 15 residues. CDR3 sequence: CASSFRTTSDGELFF. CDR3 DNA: TGTGCCAGCAGCTTCCGGACTACCTCGGACGGGGAGCTGTTTTTT.

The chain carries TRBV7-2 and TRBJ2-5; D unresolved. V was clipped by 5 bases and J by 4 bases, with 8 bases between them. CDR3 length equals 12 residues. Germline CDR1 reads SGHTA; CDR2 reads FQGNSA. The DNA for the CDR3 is TGTGCCAGCAGCCTGTCGACAGAGACCCAGTACTTC. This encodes CASSLSTETQYF.

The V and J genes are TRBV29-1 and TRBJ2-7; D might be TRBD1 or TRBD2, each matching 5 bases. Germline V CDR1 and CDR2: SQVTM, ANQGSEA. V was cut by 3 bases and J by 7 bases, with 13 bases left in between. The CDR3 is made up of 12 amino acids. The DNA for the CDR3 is TGCAGCGTTGATTCCAGGGCGGGTGAGCAGTACTTC. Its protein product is CSVDSRAGEQYF.

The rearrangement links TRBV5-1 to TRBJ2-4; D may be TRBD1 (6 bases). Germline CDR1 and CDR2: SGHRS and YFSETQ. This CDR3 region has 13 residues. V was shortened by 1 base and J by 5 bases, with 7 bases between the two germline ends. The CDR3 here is CASSLSGENIQYF. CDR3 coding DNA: TGCGCCAGCAGCTTGTCAGGGGAAAACATTCAGTACTTC. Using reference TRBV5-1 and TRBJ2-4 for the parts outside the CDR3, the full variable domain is KAGVTQTPRYLIKTRGQQVTLSCSPISGHRSVSWYQQTPGQGLQFLFEYFSETQRNKGNFPGRFSGRQFSNSRSEMNVSTLELGDSALYLCASSLSGENIQYFGAGTRLSVL.

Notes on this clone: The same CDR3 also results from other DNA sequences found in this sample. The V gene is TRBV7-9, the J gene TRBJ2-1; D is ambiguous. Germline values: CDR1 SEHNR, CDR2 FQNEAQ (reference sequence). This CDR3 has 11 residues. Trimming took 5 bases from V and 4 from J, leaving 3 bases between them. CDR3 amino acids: CASSGYNEQFF. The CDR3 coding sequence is TGTGCCAGCAGCGGATACAATGAGCAGTTCTTC.

The CDR3 sequence is CASSADSSMNTEAFF. The CDR3 DNA sequence: TGTGCCAGCAGTGCAGACAGCTCTATGAACACTGAAGCTTTCTTT. The chain joins TRBV2 to TRBJ1-1; a weak D match, TRBD1 (5 bases). The V gene's germline CDR1 is SNHLY and CDR2 FYNNEI. CDR3 length: 15 residues. The germline V and J ends were trimmed by 4 bases and 0 bases, with 12 bases remaining between them.

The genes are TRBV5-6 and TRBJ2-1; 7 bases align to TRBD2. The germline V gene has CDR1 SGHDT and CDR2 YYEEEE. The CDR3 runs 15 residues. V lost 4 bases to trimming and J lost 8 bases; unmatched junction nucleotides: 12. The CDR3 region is CASSRVGGRGDEQFF. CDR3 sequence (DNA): TGTGCCAGCAGCCGCGTCGGAGGGAGGGGTGATGAGCAGTTCTTC. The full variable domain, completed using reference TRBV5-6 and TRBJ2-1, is DAGVTQSPTHLIKTRGQQVTLRCSPKSGHDTVSWYQQALGQGPQFIFQYYEEEERQRGNFPDRFSGHQFPNYSSELNVNALLLGDSALYLCASSRVGGRGDEQFFGPGTRLTVL.

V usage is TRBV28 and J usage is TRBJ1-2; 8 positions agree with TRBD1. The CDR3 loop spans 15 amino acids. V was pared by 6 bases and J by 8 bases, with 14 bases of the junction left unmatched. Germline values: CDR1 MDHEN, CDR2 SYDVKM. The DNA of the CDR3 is TGTGCCAGCAGCCGGGCAGGGGGCGCATCGAGGGGCTACACCTTC. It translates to CASSRAGGASRGYTF.

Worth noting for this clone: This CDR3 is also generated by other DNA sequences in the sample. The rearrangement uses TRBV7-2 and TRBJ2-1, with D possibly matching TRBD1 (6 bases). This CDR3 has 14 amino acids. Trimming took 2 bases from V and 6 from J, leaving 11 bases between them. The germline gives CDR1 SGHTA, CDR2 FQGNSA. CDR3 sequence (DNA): TGTGCCAGCAGCTTATCAACAGGGACCAATGAGCAGTTCTTC. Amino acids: CASSLSTGTNEQFF.

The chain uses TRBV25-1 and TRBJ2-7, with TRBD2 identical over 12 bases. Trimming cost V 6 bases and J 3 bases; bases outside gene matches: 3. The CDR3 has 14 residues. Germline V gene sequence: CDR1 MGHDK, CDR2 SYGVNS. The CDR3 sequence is CASSRTSGNYEQYF. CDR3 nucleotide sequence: TGTGCCAGCAGCCGGACTAGCGGGAACTACGAGCAGTACTTC.